This T cell receptor (beta chain) was profiled in a study of blood T cell repertoires in COVID-19. Study-level information: The United States, Italy and Spain provided the acute and convalescent COVID-19 samples.

V shed 0 bases, J shed 4 bases, and the junction held 5 bases outside the gene matches. From germline, CDR1 is MNHEY and CDR2 SVGAGI. This CDR3 contains 15 residues. Libraries were prepared by immunoSEQ multiplex PCR; TCRdb keeps only in-frame clonotypes and omits some of them. The sample records over 200,000 clones, less than 85% being singletons. J is TRBJ1-1 and V is TRBV6-5, with 7 nucleotides matching TRBD1. The sample comprised PBMCs or T cells enriched from blood (not recorded which). This clonotype was sampled from a man aged 55-75 years who had recovered from COVID-19. The CDR3 loop is CASSYSQGRPTEAFF. CDR3 bases: TGTGCCAGCAGTTACTCACAGGGGCGGCCCACTGAAGCTTTCTTT.